This T cell receptor beta chain emerged from a study of blood T cell repertoires in COVID-19. Across the study: Sites across the United States, Italy and Spain contributed samples from acute and convalescent COVID-19.

The V segment lost 3 bases and the J segment 6 bases; nucleotides outside the gene matches: 2. Germline-derived CDR1 and CDR2 are LGHNA and YSLEER. This CDR3 is built from 14 residues. In the original processing: Estimation of nucleated cell counts was performed using reference gene primer amplification. The assay was immunoSEQ multiplex PCR, and TCRdb's table has in-frame clones only and misses some. D and trimming were read from the DNA, whereas the V and J calls and clone size are those reported in that table. The sample shows 50,000 to 65,000 clones, roughly 72% of them seen only once. The sequence derives from a woman aged 70-85 years with COVID-19, enrolled during active disease. V usage is TRBV4-3 and J usage is TRBJ2-7; TRBD2 matches at 13 bases. Sequencing used peripheral blood. The CDR3 here is CASSHGTSGTEQYV. CDR3 DNA sequence: TGCGCCAGCAGCCATGGGACTAGCGGGACCGAGCAGTACGTC.